This TCR beta chain emerged from a study of metastatic and nonmetastatic thyroid tumors. Across the study: Repertoires from malignant and benign thyroid patients were compared across blood and tumor or nodule tissue. Study-wide points: In blood and tumor, TCR beta diversity was reportedly significantly higher in malignant thyroid tumors than in benign nodules.

No patient had received any treatment before thyroid surgery. The CDR3 is 15 amino acids. J gave up 3 bases and V 0 bases, and 4 bases lay outside the gene matches. Germline lookup yields CDR1 SGHRS and CDR2 YFSETQ. Authors' methods: CDR3 differences across clinicopathological groups were used to build a distant-metastasis classifier for papillary thyroid cancer. TCRdb reprocessed the PCR reads using MiXCR. These V and J calls rely on TCRdb rather than the paper's analysis. This table has approximately 9,700 clones, more than 25% appearing once. This clone was detected once. Its antigen remains unidentified.

The sequencing sample was made of tumor tissue. This TCR came from a female donor with papillary thyroid cancer or a benign thyroid nodule (not recorded which). Some clones in this sample may be carry-over from other donors' samples. The chain couples TRBV5-1 to TRBJ2-3, with TRBD1 matching 7 bases. In DNA, the CDR3 is TGCGCCAGCAGCTTGGGACAGGGTTGGACAGATACGCAGTATTTT. Amino acids: CASSLGQGWTDTQYF.